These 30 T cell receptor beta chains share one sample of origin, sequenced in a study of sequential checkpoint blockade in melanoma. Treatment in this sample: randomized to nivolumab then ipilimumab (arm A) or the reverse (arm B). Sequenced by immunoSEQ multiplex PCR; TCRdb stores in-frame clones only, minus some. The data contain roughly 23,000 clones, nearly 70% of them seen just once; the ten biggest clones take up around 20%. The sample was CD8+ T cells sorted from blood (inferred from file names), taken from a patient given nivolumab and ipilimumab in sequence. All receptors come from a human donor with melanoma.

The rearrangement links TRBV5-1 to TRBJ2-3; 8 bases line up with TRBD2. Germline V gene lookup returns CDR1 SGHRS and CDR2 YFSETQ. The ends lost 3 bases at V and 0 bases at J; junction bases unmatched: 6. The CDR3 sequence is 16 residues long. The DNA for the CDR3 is TGCGCCAGCAGCTCGATCGGGGGGGGTAGCACAGATACGCAGTATTTT. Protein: CASSSIGGGSTDTQYF. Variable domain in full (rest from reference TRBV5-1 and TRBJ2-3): KAGVTQTPRYLIKTRGQQVTLSCSPISGHRSVSWYQQTPGQGLQFLFEYFSETQRNKGNFPGRFSGRQFSNSRSEMNVSTLELGDSALYLCASSSIGGGSTDTQYFGPGTRLTVL.

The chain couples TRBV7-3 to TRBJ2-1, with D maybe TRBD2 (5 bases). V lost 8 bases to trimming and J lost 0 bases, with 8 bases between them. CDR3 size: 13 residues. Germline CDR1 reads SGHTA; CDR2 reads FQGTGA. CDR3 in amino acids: CASGESSYNEQFF. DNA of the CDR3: TGTGCCAGCGGGGAGAGCTCCTACAATGAGCAGTTCTTC.

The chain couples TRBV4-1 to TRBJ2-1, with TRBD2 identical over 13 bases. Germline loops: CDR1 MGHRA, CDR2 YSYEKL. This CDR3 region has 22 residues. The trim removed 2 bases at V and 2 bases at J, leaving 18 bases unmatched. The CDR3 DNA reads TGCGCCAGCAGCCAATCTGGGGGCACTAGCGGGGGGGCCATGGCTACCTACAATGAGCAGTTCTTC. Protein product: CASSQSGGTSGGAMATYNEQFF.

CDR3 amino acids: CASSTSQGNGDEQFF. The CDR3 DNA reads as TGTGCCAGCAGCACGAGTCAGGGCAACGGAGATGAGCAGTTCTTC. This chain joins TRBV11-2 and TRBJ2-1; a possible D gene is TRBD1 (5 bases). CDR1 and CDR2 from the germline V gene are SGHAT and FQNNGV. The CDR3 has 15 amino acids. V was shortened by 5 bases and J by 8 bases, with 19 bases between the two germline ends.

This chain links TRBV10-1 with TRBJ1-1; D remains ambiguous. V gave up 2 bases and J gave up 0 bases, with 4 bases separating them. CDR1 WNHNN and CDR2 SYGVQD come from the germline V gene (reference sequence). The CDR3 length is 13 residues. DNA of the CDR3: TGCGCCAGCAGTGAGGCGATGAACACTGAAGCTTTCTTT. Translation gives CASSEAMNTEAFF.

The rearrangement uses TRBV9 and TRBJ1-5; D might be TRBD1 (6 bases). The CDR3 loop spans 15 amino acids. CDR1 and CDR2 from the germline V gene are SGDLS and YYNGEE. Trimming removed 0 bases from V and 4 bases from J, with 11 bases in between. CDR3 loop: CASSVGGGGNQPQHF. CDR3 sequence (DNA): TGTGCCAGCAGCGTAGGCGGGGGCGGTAATCAGCCCCAGCATTTT.

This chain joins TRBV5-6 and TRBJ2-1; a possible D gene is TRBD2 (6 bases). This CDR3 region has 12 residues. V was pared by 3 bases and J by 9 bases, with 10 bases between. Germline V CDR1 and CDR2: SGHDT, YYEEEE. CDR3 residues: CASSWGVSEQFF. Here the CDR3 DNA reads TGTGCCAGCAGCTGGGGGGTATCTGAGCAGTTCTTC.

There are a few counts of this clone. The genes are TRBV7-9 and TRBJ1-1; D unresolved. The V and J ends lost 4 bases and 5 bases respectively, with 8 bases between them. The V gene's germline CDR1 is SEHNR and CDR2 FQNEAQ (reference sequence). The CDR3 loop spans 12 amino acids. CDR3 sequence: CASSWPMTEAFF. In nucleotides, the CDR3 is TGTGCCAGCAGCTGGCCCATGACTGAAGCTTTCTTT.

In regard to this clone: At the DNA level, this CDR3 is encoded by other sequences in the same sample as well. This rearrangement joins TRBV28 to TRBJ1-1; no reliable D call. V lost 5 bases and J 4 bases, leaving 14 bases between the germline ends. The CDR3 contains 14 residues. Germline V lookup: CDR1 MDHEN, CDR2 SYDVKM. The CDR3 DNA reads TGTGCCAGCAGTCCCCTTCACCAGATCACTGAAGCTTTCTTT. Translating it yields CASSPLHQITEAFF.

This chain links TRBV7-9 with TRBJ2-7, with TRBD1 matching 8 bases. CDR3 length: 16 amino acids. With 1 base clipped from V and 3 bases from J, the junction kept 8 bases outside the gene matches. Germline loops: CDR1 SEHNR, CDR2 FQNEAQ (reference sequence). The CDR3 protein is CASSLDRGQGLYEQYF. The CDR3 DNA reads TGTGCCAGCAGCTTAGATAGAGGACAGGGCCTCTACGAGCAGTACTTC.

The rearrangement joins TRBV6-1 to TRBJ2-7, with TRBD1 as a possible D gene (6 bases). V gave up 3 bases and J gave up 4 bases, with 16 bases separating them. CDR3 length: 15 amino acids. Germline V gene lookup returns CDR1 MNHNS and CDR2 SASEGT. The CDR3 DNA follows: TGTGCCAGCAGTGATTCCAGGACAGCCCTTTACGAGCAGTACTTC. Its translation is CASSDSRTALYEQYF.

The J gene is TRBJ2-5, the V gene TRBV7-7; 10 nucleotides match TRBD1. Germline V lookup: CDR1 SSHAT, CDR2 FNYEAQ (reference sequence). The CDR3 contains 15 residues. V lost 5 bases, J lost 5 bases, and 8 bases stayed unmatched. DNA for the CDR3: TGTGCCAGCAGCGCCGGGACAGGGGCAGGGGAGACCCAGTACTTC. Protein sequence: CASSAGTGAGETQYF. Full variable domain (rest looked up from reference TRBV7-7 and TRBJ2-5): GAGVSQSPRYKVTKRGQDVTLRCDPISSHATLYWYQQALGQGPEFLTYFNYEAQPDKSGLPSDRFSAERPEGSISTLTIQRTEQRDSAMYRCASSAGTGAGETQYFGPGTRLLVL.

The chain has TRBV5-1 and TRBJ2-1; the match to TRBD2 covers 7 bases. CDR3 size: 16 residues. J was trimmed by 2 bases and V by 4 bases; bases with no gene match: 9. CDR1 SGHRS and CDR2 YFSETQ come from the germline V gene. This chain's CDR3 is CASSVTGRIPYNEQFF. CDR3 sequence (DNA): TGCGCCAGCAGCGTAACCGGGAGGATACCCTACAATGAGCAGTTCTTC.

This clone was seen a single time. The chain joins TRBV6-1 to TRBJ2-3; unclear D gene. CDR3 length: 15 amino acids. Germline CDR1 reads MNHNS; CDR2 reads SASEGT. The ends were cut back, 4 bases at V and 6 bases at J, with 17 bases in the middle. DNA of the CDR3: TGTGCCAGCAGTGCAAGACATACGCCCTATGATACGCAGTATTTT. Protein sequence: CASSARHTPYDTQYF.

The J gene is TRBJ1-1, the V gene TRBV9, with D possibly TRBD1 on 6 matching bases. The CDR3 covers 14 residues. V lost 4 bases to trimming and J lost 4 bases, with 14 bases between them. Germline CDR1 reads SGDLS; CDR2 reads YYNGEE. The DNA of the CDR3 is TGTGCCAGCAGCCCTTTTTCAGGGGTCACTGAAGCTTTCTTT. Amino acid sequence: CASSPFSGVTEAFF.

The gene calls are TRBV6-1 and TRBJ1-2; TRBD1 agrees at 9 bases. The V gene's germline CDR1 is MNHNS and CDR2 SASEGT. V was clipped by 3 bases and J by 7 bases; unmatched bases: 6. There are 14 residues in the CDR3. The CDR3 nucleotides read TGTGCCAGCAGTGAGGCCGGGACAGGGTTTGGCTACACCTTC. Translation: CASSEAGTGFGYTF.

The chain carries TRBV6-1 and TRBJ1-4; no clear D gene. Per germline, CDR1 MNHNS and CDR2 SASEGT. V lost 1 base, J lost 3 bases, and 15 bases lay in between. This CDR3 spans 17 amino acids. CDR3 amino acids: CASSEVFYGQSNEKLFF. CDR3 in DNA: TGTGCCAGCAGTGAAGTCTTTTATGGGCAGTCTAATGAAAAACTGTTTTTT.

CDR3: CASSMFGTEAFF. The DNA for the CDR3 is TGTGCCAGTAGTATGTTCGGGACTGAAGCTTTCTTT. The rearrangement joins TRBV19 to TRBJ1-1; no clear D. This CDR3 comprises 12 residues. Trimming left V 3 bases short and J 5 bases short, with 7 bases between. The V gene's germline CDR1 is LNHDA and CDR2 SQIVND (reference sequence).

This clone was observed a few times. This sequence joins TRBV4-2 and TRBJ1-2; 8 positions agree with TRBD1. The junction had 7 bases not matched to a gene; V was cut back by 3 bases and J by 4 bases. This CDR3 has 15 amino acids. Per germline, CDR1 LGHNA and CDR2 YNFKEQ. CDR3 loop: CASSQEGQVLYGYTF. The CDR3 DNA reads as TGTGCCAGCAGCCAGGAGGGACAGGTCCTCTATGGCTACACCTTC.

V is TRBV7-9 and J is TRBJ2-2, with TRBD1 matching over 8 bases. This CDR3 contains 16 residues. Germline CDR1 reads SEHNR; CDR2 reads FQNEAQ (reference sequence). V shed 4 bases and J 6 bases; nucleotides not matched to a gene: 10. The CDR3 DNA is TGTGCCAGCAGCTCCCCCGCAGGGGGCGTTTCCGGGGAGCTGTTTTTT. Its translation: CASSSPAGGVSGELFF.

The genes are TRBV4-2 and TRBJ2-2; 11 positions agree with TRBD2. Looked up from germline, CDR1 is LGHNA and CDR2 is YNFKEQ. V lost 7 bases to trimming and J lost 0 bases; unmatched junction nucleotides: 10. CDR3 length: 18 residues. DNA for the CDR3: TGTGCCAGCAACCCATTTGGTAGCGGGGGGGCGAACACCGGGGAGCTGTTTTTT. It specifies CASNPFGSGGANTGELFF.

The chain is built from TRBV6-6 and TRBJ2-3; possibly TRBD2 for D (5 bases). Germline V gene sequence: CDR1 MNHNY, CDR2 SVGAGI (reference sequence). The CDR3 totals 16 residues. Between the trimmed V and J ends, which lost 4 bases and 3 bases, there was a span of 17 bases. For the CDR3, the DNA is TGTGCCAGCAGTTTCGATCCGGGAAGTAGGACAGATACGCAGTATTTT. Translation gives CASSFDPGSRTDTQYF.

CDR3 bases: TGTGCCAGCACTAGAGGACAGGGAATTGTTTTTGGCTACACCTTC. It codes for CASTRGQGIVFGYTF. The chain couples TRBV2 to TRBJ1-2, with TRBD1 identical over 8 bases. The germline V gene has CDR1 SNHLY and CDR2 FYNNEI. The length of the CDR3 is 15 residues. J was trimmed by 7 bases and V by 7 bases; bases with no gene match: 14. Looking up the rest from reference TRBV2 and TRBJ1-2 gives the full variable domain: EPEVTQTPSHQVTQMGQEVILRCVPISNHLYFYWYRQILGQKVEFLVSFYNNEISEKSEIFDDQFSVERPDGSNFTLKIRSTKLEDSAMYFCASTRGQGIVFGYTFGSGTRLTVV.

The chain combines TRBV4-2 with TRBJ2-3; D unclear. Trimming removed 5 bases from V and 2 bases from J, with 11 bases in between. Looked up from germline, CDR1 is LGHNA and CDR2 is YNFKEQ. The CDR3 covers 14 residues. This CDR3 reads CASSLVSTTDTQYF. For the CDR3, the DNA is TGTGCCAGCAGCTTAGTTTCAACCACAGATACGCAGTATTTT.

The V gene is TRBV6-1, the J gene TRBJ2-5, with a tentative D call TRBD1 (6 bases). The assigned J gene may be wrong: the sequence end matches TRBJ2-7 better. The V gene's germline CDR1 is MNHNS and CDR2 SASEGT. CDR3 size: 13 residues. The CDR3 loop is CASSSYRVNEQYF. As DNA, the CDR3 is TGTGCCAGCAGTTCCTACAGGGTTAACGAGCAGTACTTC.

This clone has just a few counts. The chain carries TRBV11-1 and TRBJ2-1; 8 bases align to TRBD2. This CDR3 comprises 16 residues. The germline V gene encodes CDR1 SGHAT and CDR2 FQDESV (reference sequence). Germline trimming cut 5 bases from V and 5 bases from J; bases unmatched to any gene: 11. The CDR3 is CASSALAVPDNNEQFF. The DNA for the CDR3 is TGTGCCAGCAGCGCACTAGCGGTACCTGATAACAATGAGCAGTTCTTC.

CDR3 residues: CASSYIRGAGEQYF. CDR3 nucleotides: TGTGCCAGCAGCTATATACGGGGGGCAGGGGAGCAGTACTTC. The chain combines TRBV7-8 with TRBJ2-7; TRBD2 might be the D (7 bases). Germline CDR1 is SGHVS and CDR2 is FQNEAQ. Trimming cost V 4 bases and J 7 bases, with 17 bases left between them. This CDR3 is built from 14 residues.

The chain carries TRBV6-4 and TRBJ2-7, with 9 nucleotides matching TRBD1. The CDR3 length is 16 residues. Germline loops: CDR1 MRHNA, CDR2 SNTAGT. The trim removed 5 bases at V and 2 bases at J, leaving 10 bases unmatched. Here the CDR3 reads CASSLTGGGAAYEQYF. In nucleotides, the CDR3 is TGTGCCAGCAGTCTGACAGGGGGAGGTGCAGCCTACGAGCAGTACTTC.

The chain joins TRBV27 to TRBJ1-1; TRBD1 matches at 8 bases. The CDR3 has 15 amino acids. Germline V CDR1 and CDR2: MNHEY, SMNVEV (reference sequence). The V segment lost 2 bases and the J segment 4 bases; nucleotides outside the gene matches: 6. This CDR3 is CASSLAGGSVTEAFF. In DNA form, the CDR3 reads TGTGCCAGCAGTTTAGCAGGGGGCTCTGTCACTGAAGCTTTCTTT.

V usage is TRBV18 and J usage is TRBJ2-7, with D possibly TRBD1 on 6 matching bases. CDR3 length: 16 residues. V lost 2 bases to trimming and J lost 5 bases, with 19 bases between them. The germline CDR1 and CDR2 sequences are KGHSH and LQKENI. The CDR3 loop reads CASSPMRNPGADEQYF. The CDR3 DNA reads TGTGCCAGCTCACCAATGAGAAATCCAGGGGCGGACGAGCAGTACTTC. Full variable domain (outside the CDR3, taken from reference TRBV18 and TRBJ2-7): NAGVMQNPRHLVRRRGQEARLRCSPMKGHSHVYWYRQLPEEGLKFMVYLQKENIIDESGMPKERFSAEFPKEGPSILRIQQVVRGDSAAYFCASSPMRNPGADEQYFGPGTRLTVT.